A single sample is the source of the 21 T cell receptor beta chains below, sequenced in a study of blood T cells in healthy people across ages. Primed by a sample-barcoded 5' primer and a J-beta primer mix, a second PCR proceeded for 7 to 11 cycles. TCRdb reprocessed the 5' RACE reads with MiXCR, giving one entry per CDR3 protein. The data hold over a million distinct CDR3 sequences, with 20% to 25% observed a single time. Separately, the same data were catalogued under a study of T cells of mothers and their children.

The sequenced sample consisted of blood. Every receptor here comes from a girl aged 2 to 9 in good health.

This clonotype was seen a few times. The V gene is TRBV18, the J gene TRBJ2-5; D unclear. This CDR3 has 15 amino acids. V lost 3 bases, J lost 5 bases, and 16 bases lay in between. Germline V gene data show CDR1 as KGHSH and CDR2 as LQKENI. The CDR3 loop is CASSPQTPKGETQYF. CDR3 nucleotides: TGTGCCAGCTCACCCCAAACACCTAAAGGCGAGACCCAGTACTTC.

The chain uses TRBV15 and TRBJ2-5; D unresolved. The V end was cut by 2 bases, the J end by 6 bases, with 10 bases between. The CDR3 length is 13 residues. The germline V gene has CDR1 LNHNV and CDR2 YYDKDF (reference sequence). CDR3 region: CATSRSEWQTQYF. The CDR3 DNA follows: TGTGCCACCAGCAGATCAGAGTGGCAGACCCAGTACTTC.

This clonotype was counted only a few times. This sequence joins TRBV20-1 and TRBJ2-2; TRBD2 agrees at 9 bases. Germline lookup yields CDR1 DFQATT and CDR2 SNEGSKA (reference sequence). The CDR3 covers 14 residues. The ends lost 6 bases at V and 5 bases at J; junction bases unmatched: 7. CDR3 sequence reads: CSAPGTSGTGELFF. CDR3 in DNA: TGCAGTGCCCCCGGCACTAGCGGGACCGGGGAGCTGTTTTTT.

This clonotype was counted a few times. This rearrangement joins TRBV20-1 to TRBJ1-1, with 8 nucleotides matching TRBD1. V was pared by 2 bases and J by 6 bases, with 11 bases of the junction left unmatched. CDR1 is DFQATT, CDR2 SNEGSKA, per germline (reference sequence). The CDR3 is made up of 15 amino acids. DNA for the CDR3: TGCAGTGCTAGATCTACAACAGGGGGAAGGGCTGAAGCTTTCTTT. Translated, it gives CSARSTTGGRAEAFF.

This clonotype was found a few times. The chain is built from TRBV28 and TRBJ2-5, with D perhaps TRBD1 (6 bases). Germline loops: CDR1 MDHEN, CDR2 SYDVKM. Deletions cut 5 bases from V and 11 bases from J, with 21 bases between. The CDR3 loop spans 14 amino acids. The CDR3: CASSLRSRGSKQYF. The CDR3 region has the DNA TGTGCCAGCAGTCTGAGGAGCAGGGGAAGTAAGCAGTACTTC. Full variable domain (outside the CDR3, taken from reference TRBV28 and TRBJ2-5): DVKVTQSSRYLVKRTGEKVFLECVQDMDHENMFWYRQDPGLGLRLIYFSYDVKMKEKGDIPEGYSVSREKKERFSLILESASTNQTSMYLCASSLRSRGSKQYFGPGTRLLVL.

The chain uses TRBV20-1 and TRBJ2-1, with TRBD2 identical over 15 bases. Germline assignment: CDR1 DFQATT and CDR2 SNEGSKA (reference sequence). This CDR3 is 15 amino acids long. V shed 5 bases, J shed 4 bases, and the junction held 3 bases outside the gene matches. The CDR3, as DNA: TGCAGTGCTGATGGACTAGCGGGAGGGTACAATGAGCAGTTCTTC. Translated, it gives CSADGLAGGYNEQFF.

This chain connects TRBV3-1 to TRBJ2-7; D unclear. The CDR3 spans 15 residues. Germline assignment: CDR1 LGHDT and CDR2 YNNKEL (reference sequence). The ends were cut back, 3 bases at V and 1 base at J, with 13 bases in the middle. The chain's CDR3 is CASSQLQDISYEQYF. DNA of the CDR3: TGTGCCAGCAGCCAGCTGCAGGATATATCCTACGAGCAGTACTTC.

J is TRBJ2-7 and V is TRBV12-3 or TRBV12-4, with D perhaps matching TRBD1 (6 bases). V was trimmed by 9 bases and J by 2 bases, leaving 14 bases between them. The CDR3 sequence is 13 residues long. The CDR3 sequence: CASAWGRAYEQYF. CDR3 in DNA: TGTGCCAGTGCTTGGGGGCGCGCCTACGAGCAGTACTTC.

The chain joins TRBV2 to TRBJ2-5, with 7 bases lining up with TRBD2. The CDR3 covers 12 residues. The germline V gene has CDR1 SNHLY and CDR2 FYNNEI. The junction had 4 bases not matched to a gene; V was cut back by 7 bases and J by 5 bases. The CDR3 spells CASTRGMETQYF. The CDR3 DNA follows: TGTGCCAGCACGCGGGGGATGGAGACCCAGTACTTC.

The J gene is TRBJ2-5, the V gene TRBV10-2, with TRBD2 identical over 7 bases. This CDR3 spans 12 amino acids. The trim removed 8 bases at V and 5 bases at J, leaving 5 bases unmatched. Germline lookup yields CDR1 WSHSY and CDR2 SAAADI. The CDR3 spells CASCGLGETQYF. For the CDR3, the DNA is TGCGCCAGCTGTGGACTAGGGGAGACCCAGTACTTC.

The table lists this clonotype with a count of one. The chain couples TRBV5-1 to TRBJ2-7; the D gene is possibly TRBD2 (5 bases). CDR3 size: 12 residues. V was trimmed by 2 bases and J by 5 bases, leaving 8 bases between them. Germline V CDR1 and CDR2: SGHRS, YFSETQ. The CDR3 DNA is TGCGCCAGCAGCTTTAAGGGAGACGAGCAGTACTTC. It translates to CASSFKGDEQYF. Full variable domain (missing parts from reference TRBV5-1 and TRBJ2-7): KAGVTQTPRYLIKTRGQQVTLSCSPISGHRSVSWYQQTPGQGLQFLFEYFSETQRNKGNFPGRFSGRQFSNSRSEMNVSTLELGDSALYLCASSFKGDEQYFGPGTRLTVT.

The sample holds a few counts of this clonotype. J is TRBJ1-1 and V is TRBV29-1; TRBD1 matches at 9 bases. The V gene's germline CDR1 is SQVTM and CDR2 ANQGSEA. This CDR3 comprises 12 residues. With V trimmed by 4 bases and J by 5 bases, 2 bases remained unmatched. CDR3 bases: TGCAGCGTTGGACAGGGGGAGACTGAAGCTTTCTTT. Its protein product is CSVGQGETEAFF.

This clonotype turned up a few times. The chain links TRBV6-1 to TRBJ2-7; TRBD1 matches 7 bases. Germline V gene lookup returns CDR1 MNHNS and CDR2 SASEGT. The CDR3 is 17 residues long. The V gene end was trimmed by 0 bases and the J gene end by 3 bases; junction bases not matched to a gene: 11. In DNA, the CDR3 is TGTGCCAGCAGTGAAGCCCACCTCCGACAGGGTCTCTACGAGCAGTACTTC. Its translation: CASSEAHLRQGLYEQYF.

The chain combines TRBV27 with TRBJ2-1, with D possibly TRBD1 on 6 matching bases. There are 15 residues in the CDR3. Per the germline V gene, CDR1 is MNHEY and CDR2 is SMNVEV (reference sequence). V was cut by 7 bases and J by 0 bases, with 13 bases left in between. The CDR3 reads CASTIDRRSYNEQFF. The CDR3 coding sequence is TGTGCCAGCACCATAGACAGGCGCTCCTACAATGAGCAGTTCTTC.

This clonotype was found a few times. The chain recombines TRBV20-1 with TRBJ1-3, with D possibly being TRBD1 (5 bases). V lost 2 bases to trimming and J lost 0 bases, with 11 bases between them. Per germline, CDR1 DFQATT and CDR2 SNEGSKA (reference sequence). The CDR3 consists of 15 residues. CDR3 DNA sequence: TGCAGTGCTAGATCGGAGACAGCCTCTGGAAACACCATATATTTT. Its translation is CSARSETASGNTIYF.

The V call is TRBV2, the J call TRBJ1-5; the D is unclear. Germline assignment: CDR1 SNHLY and CDR2 FYNNEI. Trimming shortened V by 4 bases and J by 5 bases, and 15 bases separated the two germline ends. This CDR3 contains 15 residues. CDR3 protein: CASSVWALRDQPQHF. The CDR3 DNA is TGTGCCAGCAGTGTGTGGGCCCTTCGAGATCAGCCCCAGCATTTT.

This clonotype was detected a few times. The J gene is TRBJ2-1, the V gene TRBV29-1; 11 bases map to TRBD1. The end of the DNA fits TRBJ2-5 better, so the J call may be wrong. Germline V gives CDR1 SQVTM, CDR2 ANQGSEA. This CDR3 spans 17 amino acids. In DNA, the CDR3 is TGCAGCGTTGAAGATCTGGTGGGACAGGGGGGTCAAGAGACCCAGTACTTC. Its translation: CSVEDLVGQGGQETQYF.

The chain has TRBV6-2 or TRBV6-3 and TRBJ2-1; D perhaps matches TRBD2 (6 bases). Near its end, the DNA agrees better with TRBJ2-7, so the J call may be wrong. CDR3 length: 14 amino acids. The germline CDR1 and CDR2 sequences are MNHEY and SVGEGT. The CDR3 reads CASSSTRGHYEQYF. The CDR3 coding sequence is TGTGCCAGCAGTTCGACTAGGGGTCACTACGAGCAGTACTTC.

The J gene is TRBJ2-5, the V gene TRBV27; D ambiguous. The tail of the sequence fits TRBJ2-7 better, so the J call may be wrong. Germline-derived CDR1 and CDR2 are MNHEY and SMNVEV (reference sequence). The CDR3 loop spans 13 amino acids. CDR3 sequence: CASREANSYEQYF. The CDR3 DNA reads TGTGCCAGCAGAGAGGCCAACTCCTACGAGCAGTACTTC.

This clonotype was recorded a few times. V and J are TRBV7-3 and TRBJ1-1; no clear D. Germline V gene lookup returns CDR1 SGHTA and CDR2 FQGTGA. The V gene lost 5 bases and the J gene lost 0 bases, with 37 bases spanning the gap. The CDR3 covers 23 residues. As DNA, the CDR3 is TGTGCCAGCAGCCCGTTACTTCAGGTCAAGCGCGGGGTTGATGTTTGGATGAACACTGAAGCTTTCTTT. Protein: CASSPLLQVKRGVDVWMNTEAFF.

This rearrangement joins TRBV9 to TRBJ2-1; TRBD1 might be the D (6 bases). There are 15 residues in the CDR3. CDR1 and CDR2 (germline): SGDLS, YYNGEE. With 1 base removed from V and 4 bases from J, the gap between germline ends came to 12 bases. This chain's CDR3 is CASSVTEGDYNEQFF. CDR3 bases: TGTGCCAGCAGCGTAACCGAGGGGGATTACAATGAGCAGTTCTTC.